The clone carrying this TCR beta chain has a handful of counts. The antigen remains undetermined. The record originates from a study of T-cell memory formation after mild COVID-19. In the study overall: Clustering of TCRs was largely donor specific. Findings and limits, study-wide: Clones which contracted sat mainly in CM and EM if CD4+, and in EMRA if CD8+.

Germline loops: CDR1 MNHEY, CDR2 SMNVEV (reference sequence). V gave up 3 bases and J gave up 5 bases; unmatched junction bases: 6. The CDR3 has 15 amino acids. MiXCR was run by TCRdb on the 5' RACE reads, yielding one entry per CDR3 protein. The table shows 450,000 to 700,000 distinct CDR3 sequences, with 18% occurring only once. The receptor comes from an adult woman who had mild COVID-19 (a few samples of this study predate the infection). Cell type and time point are not known. Sample: PBMCs or a T cell subset sorted from them (not recorded which). The chain couples TRBV27 to TRBJ2-7, with 11 bases fitting TRBD2. CDR3 amino acids: CASSFSGRAKDEQYF. The DNA of the CDR3 is TGTGCCAGCAGTTTTAGCGGGAGGGCCAAGGACGAGCAGTACTTC.